These T cell receptor beta chains were read from a single sample in a study of identical twins. TCRdb re-analysed the 5' RACE reads in MiXCR, keeping a single row per CDR3 protein. The sample has about 730,000 distinct CDR3 sequences; 21% are singletons. These data were likewise used in another study, on T cells expressing NK-cell markers.

The sequenced material came from PBMCs. The receptors originated from a young woman in good health. Both conserved end residues are part of each CDR3. Each record gives: V gene, D gene, clone size, J gene, CDR3 protein, CDR3 DNA. A D gene is named only where the DNA matches it firmly. The listing skips clone size in some rows; elsewhere it reads once, few, many or a size class.

>TRBV20-1|-|many|TRBJ2-1
CSATRDLSSYNEQFF
TGCAGTGCGACCCGGGACTTGAGCTCCTACAATGAGCAGTTCTTC
>TRBV12-3/TRBV12-4|-|few|TRBJ1-6
CASSRVNYNSPLHF
TGTGCCAGCAGCCGGGTGAACTATAATTCACCCCTCCACTTT
>TRBV10-2|TRBD2|-|TRBJ2-3
CASRSGGAGTDTQYF
TGCGCCAGCAGAAGCGGGGGGGCCGGCACAGATACGCAGTATTTT
>TRBV6-1|-|-|TRBJ2-6
CASTKLLGLAGANVLTF
TGTGCCAGCACTAAATTACTAGGGCTAGCTGGGGCCAACGTCCTGACTTTC
>TRBV5-1|-|-|TRBJ2-1
CASSPFARETYNEQFF
TGCGCCAGCAGCCCTTTCGCGAGGGAGACTTACAATGAGCAGTTCTTC
>TRBV10-3|TRBD1|many|TRBJ2-7
CAIRSGQGNYEQYF
TGTGCCATAAGATCGGGACAGGGAAACTACGAGCAGTACTTC
>TRBV7-9|-|few|TRBJ1-2
CASSAGADYGYTF
TGTGCCAGCAGTGCAGGGGCCGACTATGGCTACACCTTC
>TRBV9|-|-|TRBJ2-1
CASSGERALQGYNEQFF
TGTGCCAGCAGCGGGGAGCGGGCCCTACAAGGCTACAATGAGCAGTTCTTC
>TRBV29-1|TRBD2|many|TRBJ2-1
CSSPSGRSYNEQFF
TGCAGCAGCCCAAGCGGGAGGTCCTACAATGAGCAGTTCTTC
>TRBV20-1|-|-|TRBJ1-1
CSASPNEAFF
TGCAGTGCTAGCCCTAATGAAGCTTTCTTT